This is a list of T cell receptor beta chains from one sample in a study of blood T cell repertoires in COVID-19. This table comes from immunoSEQ multiplex PCR, and its TCRdb copy is limited to in-frame clones, with some not included. The sample has nearly 350,000 clones; almost 90% are singletons. Sequencing input: peripheral blood. These receptors were obtained from a woman aged 65 to 85 with COVID-19, enrolled during active disease. CDR3s include the opening cysteine and the closing phenylalanine or tryptophan. A D gene is named only where the DNA matches it firmly. A row's size may be missing; if present it is once, few, many or a size class.

D: .; size: .; V: TRBV13; J: TRBJ2-7; DNA: TGTGCCAGCAGCTTAGGCTTGCAGGGCAAAAGCTCCTACGAGCAGTACTTC; CDR3: CASSLGLQGKSSYEQYF
D: TRBD1; size: .; V: TRBV30; J: TRBJ2-2; DNA: TGTGCCTGGAGTGTATCAGGGGGTGGGGAGCTGTTTTTT; CDR3: CAWSVSGGGELFF
D: TRBD1; size: .; V: TRBV5-6; J: TRBJ1-1; DNA: TGTGCCAGCAGCGCGATAAAGACAGGGTGGCCTGAAGCTTTCTTT; CDR3: CASSAIKTGWPEAFF
D: TRBD2; size: .; V: TRBV24-1; J: TRBJ2-1; DNA: TGTGCCACCAGTGACACTAGCGGGGGGGGTGAGCAGTTCTTC; CDR3: CATSDTSGGGEQFF
D: .; size: .; V: TRBV11-2; J: TRBJ1-4; DNA: TGTGCCAGCAGCCCCAGCGGGGGATCGGGGGAAAAACTGTTTTTT; CDR3: CASSPSGGSGEKLFF
D: TRBD2; size: once; V: TRBV18; J: TRBJ2-5; DNA: TGTGCCAGCTCACCCGGGACTAGCGGGTCGGGACAAGAGACCCAGTACTTC; CDR3: CASSPGTSGSGQETQYF
D: .; size: .; V: TRBV4-1; J: TRBJ2-3; DNA: TGCGCCAGCAGCCTGGGGACTAGCACAGATACGCAGTATTTT; CDR3: CASSLGTSTDTQYF
D: .; size: .; V: TRBV19; J: TRBJ1-1; DNA: TGTGCCAGTAGTAATACTTTGGACGGGGGAGCTTTCTTT; CDR3: CASSNTLDGGAFF
D: TRBD1; size: .; V: TRBV5-4; J: TRBJ2-7; DNA: TGTGCCAGCAGCCCTGGGACAGGGTGGTACGAGCAGTACTTC; CDR3: CASSPGTGWYEQYF
D: .; size: .; V: TRBV10-3; J: TRBJ1-2; DNA: TGTGCCATCAGTGAGGCAGGGGTTCCGACAGTTAACTATGGCTACACCTTC; CDR3: CAISEAGVPTVNYGYTF
D: TRBD2; size: .; V: TRBV4-3; J: TRBJ2-1; DNA: TGCGCCAGCAGCCAAGGATTCGGCGGGGGGGCAACTGAGCAGTTCTTC; CDR3: CASSQGFGGGATEQFF
D: .; size: .; V: TRBV28; J: TRBJ2-3; DNA: TGTGCCAGCAAGCCGGGACTCGACTCAGATACGCAGTATTTT; CDR3: CASKPGLDSDTQYF
D: .; size: .; V: TRBV4-3; J: TRBJ1-1; DNA: TGCGCCAGCAGCCAAGAGGCCAGTTACACTGAAGCTTTCTTT; CDR3: CASSQEASYTEAFF
D: TRBD1; size: .; V: TRBV19; J: TRBJ1-1; DNA: TGTGCCAGCCGGGACAGGGGGCGGACTGAAGCTTTCTTT; CDR3: CASRDRGRTEAFF
D: .; size: .; V: TRBV10-1; J: TRBJ2-3; DNA: TGCGCCAGCAGTGAAATACGTGCAGGAACAGATACGCAGTATTTT; CDR3: CASSEIRAGTDTQYF
D: .; size: .; V: TRBV21-1; J: TRBJ2-1; DNA: TGTGCCAGCAGCAGCGGAGCGGGGGGTCTTAGCTCCTACAATGAGCAGTTCTTC; CDR3: CASSSGAGGLSSYNEQFF
D: .; size: .; V: TRBV28; J: TRBJ2-7; DNA: TGTGCCAGCAACCCCCGGGGGATGAAGACGTACTTC; CDR3: CASNPRGMKTYF
D: .; size: .; V: TRBV10-2; J: TRBJ1-1; DNA: TGCGCCAGCAATAGACAGAGAATGAACACTGAAGCTTTCTTT; CDR3: CASNRQRMNTEAFF
D: .; size: .; V: TRBV6-2/TRBV6-3; J: TRBJ2-7; DNA: TGTGCCAGCAGTTACCCGGTACTATACGAGCAGTACTTC; CDR3: CASSYPVLYEQYF
D: .; size: .; V: TRBV2; J: TRBJ1-6; DNA: TGTGCCTGTGAAGGGGGGGGTTCACCCCTCCACTTT; CDR3: CACEGGGSPLHF
D: .; size: .; V: TRBV10-3; J: TRBJ1-1; DNA: TGTGCCACCTGGCAGCGGGACGAAGCTTTCTTT; CDR3: CATWQRDEAFF
D: TRBD1; size: once; V: TRBV18; J: TRBJ1-5; DNA: TGTGCCAGCTCACCGGACAGGGATCAGCCCCAGCATTTT; CDR3: CASSPDRDQPQHF
D: TRBD1; size: once; V: TRBV27; J: TRBJ2-7; DNA: TGTGCCAGCAGCATCGGGACAGGGTACGAGCAGTACTTC; CDR3: CASSIGTGYEQYF
D: .; size: .; V: TRBV14; J: TRBJ1-2; DNA: TGTGCCAGCAGCCAAGATCTCATAACAGGGATTTATGGCTACACCTTC; CDR3: CASSQDLITGIYGYTF
D: TRBD1; size: .; V: TRBV3-1/TRBV3-2; J: TRBJ1-2; DNA: TGTGCCAGCAGCCACCTCACAGGGGGCTTTGGCTACACCTTC; CDR3: CASSHLTGGFGYTF
D: .; size: .; V: TRBV7-9; J: TRBJ1-6; DNA: TGTGCCAGCCAGGCACCGGGGTCCTCACCCCTCCACTTT; CDR3: CASQAPGSSPLHF
D: TRBD1; size: .; V: TRBV30; J: TRBJ1-2; DNA: TGTGCCTGGAGTGACACAGGGGACGGCTACACCTTC; CDR3: CAWSDTGDGYTF